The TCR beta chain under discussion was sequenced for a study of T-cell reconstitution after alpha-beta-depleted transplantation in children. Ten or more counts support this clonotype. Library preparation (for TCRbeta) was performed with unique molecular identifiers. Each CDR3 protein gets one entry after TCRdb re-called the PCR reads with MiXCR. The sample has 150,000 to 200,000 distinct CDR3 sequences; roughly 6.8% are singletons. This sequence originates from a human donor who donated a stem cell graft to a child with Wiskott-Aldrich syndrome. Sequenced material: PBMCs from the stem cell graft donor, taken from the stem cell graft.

CDR3 in DNA: TGCAGTGCTAGTAGCAGCTTTAATCAGCCCCAGCATTTT. Protein product: CSASSSFNQPQHF. The genes are TRBV20-1 and TRBJ1-5; no clear D gene. In germline, CDR1 is DFQATT, CDR2 SNEGSKA (reference sequence). CDR3 length: 13 amino acids. The V end was cut by 3 bases, the J end by 4 bases, with 10 bases between.